Given below is one T cell receptor (beta chain) in context. What it binds is unknown. Other DNA sequences of this sample code for an identical CDR3. This CDR3 spans 14 amino acids. Germline V CDR1 and CDR2: LNHDA, SQIVND (reference sequence). V was clipped by 2 bases and J by 3 bases; unmatched bases: 3. The naive CD8 population came from CD45RO-negative cells selected for CCR7, without terminally differentiated effector memory CD45RA+ cells. The entry originates in a study of shared clonotypes between healthy human individuals. The table came from immunoSEQ multiplex PCR; TCRdb's copy has only in-frame clones and leaves some out. The sample contains about 2,100,000 clones, about 93% of which appear only once. Points from the study as a whole: Sequencing depth was a factor that was expected to affect clonotype sharing among donors.

The chain is built from TRBV19 and TRBJ2-7; 8 bases agree with TRBD1. The source of this sequence is a man younger than 30 in good health. Some clones in this sample may be carry-over from other donors' samples. Material for sequencing was naive CD8+ T cells from PBMCs. DNA for the CDR3: TGTGCCAGTAGTATACCCGGGACAGGCTACGAGCAGTACTTC. Protein: CASSIPGTGYEQYF.